This TCR beta chain originates from a study of T cell repertoires in cytomegalovirus infection. The CDR3 is 14 amino acids. With 6 bases removed from V and 0 bases from J, the gap between germline ends came to 9 bases. Note on this clonotype: The antigen is unknown.

From the reads, TCRdb called clonotypes with MiXCR, one entry per CDR3 protein. Of a few hundred thousand distinct CDR3 sequences in the sample, roughly 46% were seen once. The chain is built from TRBV12-3 or TRBV12-4 and TRBJ2-4; D ambiguous. The clonotype was recovered from a human donor in good health (CMV status not recorded). Some clones in this sample may be carry-over from other donors' samples. The sequenced sample was cultured PBMCs, obtained from culture after CMV antigen stimulation. The CDR3 reads CASSDELAKNIQYF. The CDR3 DNA reads TGTGCCAGCAGCGACGAACTAGCCAAAAACATTCAGTACTTC.